The 14 T cell receptor beta chains below all came from one sample that was sequenced in a study of T cell repertoires in cytomegalovirus infection. The antigens for these receptors are not known. Each CDR3 protein gets one entry after TCRdb re-called the reads with MiXCR. The table has approximately 500,000 distinct CDR3 sequences, around 35% seen once. Sequenced here: cultured PBMCs, sampled from culture after CMV antigen stimulation. The receptor source for this set is a human donor in good health (CMV status not recorded). Some clones in this sample may be carry-over from other donors' samples.

This clonotype was observed a few times. The chain employs TRBV19 and TRBJ2-1, with TRBD2 matching over 10 bases. Germline trimming cut 3 bases from V and 1 base from J; bases unmatched to any gene: 15. This CDR3 spans 20 amino acids. CDR1 LNHDA and CDR2 SQIVND come from the germline V gene (reference sequence). CDR3 sequence (DNA): TGTGCCAGTAGTATCAGTCTAGCGGGAGTTCGAAGGAGGTCCTACAATGAGCAGTTCTTC. Its protein product is CASSISLAGVRRRSYNEQFF.

Here the CDR3 DNA reads TGCGCCAGCAGCCGGGAGGTAGAGGACAAAAAGACCCAGTACTTC. Translated: CASSREVEDKKTQYF. The chain uses TRBV4-3 and TRBJ2-5; tentatively, D is TRBD2 (6 bases). The V gene's germline CDR1 is LGHNA and CDR2 YSLEER. CDR3 size: 15 residues. With 4 bases removed from V and 6 bases from J, the gap between germline ends came to 18 bases.

This clonotype was picked up a small number of times. The chain has TRBV7-9 and TRBJ2-2, with D hard to call. The germline CDR1 and CDR2 sequences are SEHNR and FQNEAQ (reference sequence). The CDR3 spans 15 residues. Trimming pared 7 bases from V and 2 bases from J, leaving 14 bases between. CDR3 coding DNA: TGTGCCAGCACCCTTCAATCGGGCAACACCGGGGAGCTGTTTTTT. It yields the protein CASTLQSGNTGELFF.

This clonotype was observed a few times. V usage is TRBV7-8 and J usage is TRBJ2-7, with 7 bases matching TRBD2. CDR1 is SGHVS, CDR2 FQNEAQ, per germline. The CDR3 consists of 16 residues. With V trimmed by 1 base and J by 2 bases, 8 bases remained unmatched. Written as DNA, the CDR3 is TGTGCCAGCAGCTTAGTGGTGGGGGGGGGGGCCTACGAGCAGTACTTC. Translating it yields CASSLVVGGGAYEQYF. Combining the CDR3 with reference TRBV7-8 and TRBJ2-7 gives the whole variable domain GAGVSQSPRYKVAKRGQDVALRCDPISGHVSLFWYQQALGQGPEFLTYFQNEAQLDKSGLPSDRFFAERPEGSVSTLKIQRTQQEDSAVYLCASSLVVGGGAYEQYFGPGTRLTVT.

The chain recombines TRBV7-6 with TRBJ1-4; the D gene is possibly TRBD1 (5 bases). V was shortened by 3 bases and J by 0 bases, with 11 bases between the two germline ends. CDR1 SGHVS and CDR2 FNYEAQ come from the germline V gene. The CDR3 sequence is 16 residues long. In nucleotides, the CDR3 is TGTGCCAGCAGCTTCAGCCGGGGGGCAACTAATGAAAAACTGTTTTTT. This sequence encodes CASSFSRGATNEKLFF.

This clonotype was seen just once. V usage is TRBV5-1 and J usage is TRBJ1-6; weak D call: TRBD1 (6 bases). This CDR3 is 16 amino acids long. Germline values: CDR1 SGHRS, CDR2 YFSETQ. V was cut by 4 bases and J by 10 bases, with 21 bases left in between. The CDR3 DNA follows: TGCGCCAGCAGCCTGGTCGCCGGGCAGGGGTGGTCACCCCTCCACTTT. This sequence encodes CASSLVAGQGWSPLHF.

The genes are TRBV5-4 and TRBJ2-3, with TRBD1 matching over 8 bases. CDR1 and CDR2 from the germline V gene are SGHNT and YYREEE (reference sequence). V lost 4 bases and J lost 1; bases outside the gene matches: 8. The CDR3 spans 16 residues. The CDR3 bases are TGTGCCAGCAGCGGTCGGGCAGGGGGCGGCACAGATACGCAGTATTTT. It translates to CASSGRAGGGTDTQYF.

This chain connects TRBV19 to TRBJ2-2; a weak D match, TRBD1 (5 bases). The germline V gene has CDR1 LNHDA and CDR2 SQIVND (reference sequence). The CDR3 covers 15 residues. V shed 1 base and J shed 2 bases, with 8 bases lying between them. The CDR3 protein is CASSIADTNTGELFF. The CDR3 coding sequence is TGTGCCAGTAGTATAGCGGACACTAACACCGGGGAGCTGTTTTTT.

The chain joins TRBV4-3 to TRBJ2-3; 12 bases fit TRBD2. This CDR3 region has 16 residues. Trimming cost V 0 bases and J 4 bases; bases outside gene matches: 2. The germline gives CDR1 LGHNA, CDR2 YSLEER. The chain's CDR3 is CASSQDLAGGPDTQYF. CDR3 nucleotides: TGCGCCAGCAGCCAAGATCTAGCGGGAGGGCCAGATACGCAGTATTTT.

The chain joins TRBV5-1 to TRBJ1-1, with TRBD1 matching 9 bases. With 4 bases clipped from V and 5 bases from J, the junction kept 9 bases outside the gene matches. Germline loops: CDR1 SGHRS, CDR2 YFSETQ. The CDR3 is made up of 15 amino acids. CDR3 sequence reads: CASSQQGQGRTEAFF. In DNA form, the CDR3 reads TGCGCCAGCAGCCAACAGGGACAGGGCAGAACTGAAGCTTTCTTT.

The V call is TRBV20-1, the J call TRBJ2-1; 7 nucleotides line up with TRBD1. The germline gives CDR1 DFQATT, CDR2 SNEGSKA (reference sequence). V lost 3 bases to trimming and J lost 6 bases; unmatched junction nucleotides: 11. The CDR3 has 15 residues. The CDR3: CSARIRDSPFNEQFF. The CDR3, as DNA: TGCAGTGCTAGGATCCGGGACAGCCCATTCAATGAGCAGTTCTTC.

V and J are TRBV12-3 or TRBV12-4 and TRBJ1-5; 12 nucleotides agree with TRBD1. The CDR3 has 17 residues. Unmatched junction bases numbered 10, after V lost 4 bases and J lost 6 bases. CDR3 sequence: CASSSSGTGGYGQPQHF. CDR3 DNA: TGTGCCAGCAGTTCATCCGGGACAGGGGGCTACGGTCAGCCCCAGCATTTT.

The chain uses TRBV7-9 and TRBJ1-5; D possibly corresponds to TRBD1 (5 bases). Trimming removed 5 bases from V and 9 bases from J, with 23 bases in between. The CDR3 consists of 16 residues. Germline-derived CDR1 and CDR2 are SEHNR and FQNEAQ (reference sequence). The CDR3 DNA follows: TGTGCCAGCAGCCCAACCGGGACCGATTCGTCGATGCCCCAGCATTTT. Translating it yields CASSPTGTDSSMPQHF.

Only a few counts were recorded for this clonotype. The rearrangement links TRBV7-2 to TRBJ1-2, with 7 bases lining up with TRBD1. Germline CDR1 is SGHTA and CDR2 is FQGNSA. The CDR3 has 13 amino acids. V was pared by 1 base and J by 8 bases, with 4 bases of the junction left unmatched. The CDR3: CASSLDRGRGYTF. CDR3 sequence (DNA): TGTGCCAGCAGCTTAGACAGGGGCAGGGGCTACACCTTC.